A single T cell receptor (beta chain) is shown here with its context. Under the authors' procedure: Reference gene primer amplification gave estimated nucleated cell counts. Repertoires were generated with immunoSEQ multiplex PCR, while TCRdb's copy carries only in-frame clones and drops some. V, J and clone size reflect that table, while D and trimming were determined from the DNA. The sample includes under 150,000 clones, almost 85% seen only once; the top ten take 1.4%. This record belongs to a study of blood T cell repertoires in COVID-19. In the study overall: T cells, B-cell-depleted T cells, or PBMCs provided the cDNA or gDNA that served as material.

The germline CDR1 and CDR2 sequences are SGHRS and YFSETQ. The V gene lost 4 bases and the J gene lost 5 bases, with 15 bases spanning the gap. This CDR3 spans 14 amino acids. The clonotype originates from a man in his 60s with acute or convalescent COVID-19. Specimen: peripheral blood. This chain connects TRBV5-1 to TRBJ2-5; D may be TRBD2 (5 bases). The DNA of the CDR3 is TGCGCCAGCAGCGAGGGAAATCAAGGGGAGACCCAGTACTTC. It codes for CASSEGNQGETQYF.